Listed below are T cell receptor beta chains from one sample, sequenced in a study of cytomegalovirus exposure and HLA in healthy donors. Some clones are missing from TCRdb's copy, which holds only in-frame ones; the method was immunoSEQ multiplex PCR. This table holds about 140,000 clones, 70% to 80% found once. The sample comprised PBMCs. The source is a man in his forties in good health and CMV-seropositive. Each CDR3 is given without its conserved first and last residue.

V: TRBV27; CDR3: ASSATGIRGNTIY
V: TRBV19; CDR3: ASSRTSGGHYEQY
V: TRBV6-5; CDR3: ASSTGRGEETQY
V: TRBV19; CDR3: ASSIDPGGYVSTGELF
V: TRBV19; CDR3: ASMGTGGLYYGYT
V: TRBV28; CDR3: ASSLRGAAGTYNEQF
V: TRBV2; CDR3: ASRRGDRTHEQY
V: TRBV10-1; CDR3: ASSESGTPYGYT
V: TRBV7-9; CDR3: ASSLDPGQTFNSPLH
V: TRBV10-1; CDR3: ASSERSGNEQF
V: TRBV5-1; CDR3: ASSLERPGMEQY
V: TRBV28; CDR3: ASSLGASNTEAF
V: TRBV10-3; CDR3: AISEPGPNTEAF
V: TRBV6-1; CDR3: ASSDRDRGGYT
V: TRBV18; CDR3: ASSPPGAIYEQF
V: TRBV6-5; CDR3: ASSRLTGYGYT
V: TRBV19; CDR3: ASSISEGIGGYTEAF
V: TRBV10-3; CDR3: AISPQGTTYGYT
V: TRBV30; CDR3: AWSALHATSTDTQY
V: TRBV2; CDR3: ASTISRTGSSPLH
V: TRBV18; CDR3: ASSPLRGDTQY
V: TRBV6-1; CDR3: ASSEGGLAPYEQY
V: TRBV30; CDR3: AWGLTGNTEAF
V: TRBV9; CDR3: ASSVGGAHQPQH